The entry below gives a single T cell receptor (beta chain) sequence along with its context. These data are taken from a study of blood T cells in healthy people across ages. Turning to the study itself: For every two T cells, template switching captured about one barcoded beta molecule.

This CDR3 comprises 15 residues. Trimming pared 5 bases from V and 3 bases from J, leaving 13 bases between. Looked up from germline, CDR1 is SGHTA and CDR2 is FQGTGA. The use of a sample-barcoded 5' primer and a J-beta primer mix characterized a second PCR of roughly 7 to 11 cycles. Tags on each cDNA molecule came from a template-switch adaptor with 12 random nucleotides. TCRdb re-derived calls from the 5' RACE reads in MiXCR, one entry per CDR3 protein. The sample holds fewer than 900,000 distinct CDR3 sequences, roughly 45% seen once. Peripheral blood samples of 9.5 to 10 milliliters were drawn from each donor.

The receptor comes from a woman aged 60-75 years in good health. This chain connects TRBV7-3 to TRBJ2-2, with D possibly being TRBD1 (6 bases). Sample: blood. The CDR3 reads CASSPWGLDTGELFF. CDR3 DNA: TGTGCCAGCAGCCCTTGGGGGCTAGACACCGGGGAGCTGTTTTTT.